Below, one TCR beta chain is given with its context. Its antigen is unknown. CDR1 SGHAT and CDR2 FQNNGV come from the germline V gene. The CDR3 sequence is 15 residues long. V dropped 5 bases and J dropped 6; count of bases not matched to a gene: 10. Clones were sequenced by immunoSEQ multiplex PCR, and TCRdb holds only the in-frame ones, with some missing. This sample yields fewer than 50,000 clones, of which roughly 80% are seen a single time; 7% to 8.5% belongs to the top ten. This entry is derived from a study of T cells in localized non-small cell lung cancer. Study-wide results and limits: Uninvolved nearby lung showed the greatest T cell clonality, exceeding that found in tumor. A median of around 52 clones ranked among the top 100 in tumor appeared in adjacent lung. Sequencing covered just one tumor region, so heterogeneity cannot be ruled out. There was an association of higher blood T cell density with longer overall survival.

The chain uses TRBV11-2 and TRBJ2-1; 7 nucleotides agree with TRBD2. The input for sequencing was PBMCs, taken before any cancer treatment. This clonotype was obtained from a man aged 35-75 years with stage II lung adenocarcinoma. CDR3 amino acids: CASSALGTKINEQFF. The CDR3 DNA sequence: TGTGCCAGCAGCGCACTGGGGACTAAAATCAATGAGCAGTTCTTC. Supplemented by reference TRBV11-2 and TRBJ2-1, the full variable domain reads EAGVAQSPRYKIIEKRQSVAFWCNPISGHATLYWYQQILGQGPKLLIQFQNNGVVDDSQLPKDRFSAERLKGVDSTLKIQPAKLEDSAVYLCASSALGTKINEQFFGPGTRLTVL.